These 26 T cell receptor beta chains were all obtained from the same sample, sequenced in a study of STAT5B mutations in CD4+ large granular lymphocyte leukemia. Here immunoSEQ multiplex PCR was the method, and the copy in TCRdb shows in-frame clones only, minus some. This table holds approximately 32,000 clones, about 70% found once. Input material: CD4+ T cells from blood buffy coats. The receptors derive from a human donor in good health.

The genes are TRBV5-6 and TRBJ2-2; tentative D call: TRBD2 (6 bases). There are 12 residues in the CDR3. Germline lookup yields CDR1 SGHDT and CDR2 YYEEEE. V lost 4 bases and J lost 8, with 9 bases in between. The CDR3 DNA reads TGTGCCAGCAGCCGGAGCGGGGGGGAGCTGTTTTTT. This codes for CASSRSGGELFF.

The chain links TRBV11-3 to TRBJ2-3, with TRBD1 identical over 10 bases. Germline V CDR1 and CDR2: SGHNT, YENEEA. The CDR3 is 14 residues long. The V segment lost 5 bases and the J segment 3 bases; nucleotides outside the gene matches: 2. The CDR3 bases are TGTGCCAGCAGCCCGGGACAGGGGACAGATACGCAGTATTTT. It specifies CASSPGQGTDTQYF.

This rearrangement joins TRBV7-2 to TRBJ1-6; no firm D call. The CDR3 loop spans 15 amino acids. CDR1 and CDR2 (germline): SGHTA, FQGNSA. Deletions cut 2 bases from V and 6 bases from J, with 11 bases between. CDR3 DNA sequence: TGTGCCAGCAGCTTATTTTGGGGATCTAATTCACCCCTCCACTTT. It is translated as CASSLFWGSNSPLHF.

DNA for the CDR3: TGTGCCAGCTCACTAGGACAGGGCCGCAGAGTGAACTACGAGCAGTACTTC. Translated, it gives CASSLGQGRRVNYEQYF. The rearrangement uses TRBV18 and TRBJ2-7; 8 positions match TRBD1. There are 17 residues in the CDR3. CDR1 and CDR2 (germline): KGHSH, LQKENI. The V gene end was trimmed by 4 bases and the J gene end by 3 bases; junction bases not matched to a gene: 14.

The chain links TRBV27 to TRBJ2-7; 7 bases map to TRBD1. V gave up 5 bases and J gave up 5 bases; unmatched junction bases: 9. Germline CDR1 reads MNHEY; CDR2 reads SMNVEV (reference sequence). The CDR3 contains 14 residues. The CDR3 loop reads CASSLRQGNNEQYF. CDR3 DNA sequence: TGTGCCAGCAGTCTGCGACAGGGTAACAACGAGCAGTACTTC.

This sequence joins TRBV18 and TRBJ2-3, with TRBD2 matching over 7 bases. From germline, CDR1 is KGHSH and CDR2 LQKENI. This CDR3 is built from 17 residues. The J segment lost 0 bases and the V segment lost 1 base, leaving 7 bases of the junction unmatched. In DNA form, the CDR3 reads TGTGCCAGCTCACCACGGAAGAGCGGGGTTAGCACAGATACGCAGTATTTT. It is translated as CASSPRKSGVSTDTQYF.

The chain recombines TRBV19 with TRBJ2-5; the match to TRBD2 covers 12 bases. The CDR3 is 14 residues long. The trim removed 9 bases at V and 1 base at J, leaving 3 bases unmatched. Germline CDR1 LNHDA, CDR2 SQIVND (reference sequence). The CDR3 bases are TGTGCCAGCCGGACTAGCGGGGCCCAAGAGACCCAGTACTTC. Translated: CASRTSGAQETQYF.

The chain uses TRBV2 and TRBJ2-7; 13 nucleotides agree with TRBD2. CDR1 and CDR2 from the germline V gene are SNHLY and FYNNEI. V shed 7 bases, J shed 0 bases, and the junction held 6 bases outside the gene matches. The CDR3 runs to 16 residues. The CDR3 DNA is TGTGCCAGCACCAGGACTAGCGGGGGTTTCTCCTACGAGCAGTACTTC. It yields the protein CASTRTSGGFSYEQYF.

The genes are TRBV9 and TRBJ1-1; D may be TRBD1 (6 bases). Germline V CDR1 and CDR2: SGDLS, YYNGEE. V was shortened by 4 bases and J by 2 bases, with 15 bases between the two germline ends. CDR3 length equals 15 residues. The CDR3, as DNA: TGTGCCAGCAGCCCCGGGGGGGCGGGCAACACTGAAGCTTTCTTT. Residues: CASSPGGAGNTEAFF.

The gene calls are TRBV19 and TRBJ1-5; unclear D gene. The CDR3 runs to 15 residues. Trimming stripped 7 bases from V and 2 bases from J, with 15 bases between. Germline CDR1 LNHDA, CDR2 SQIVND (reference sequence). CDR3 loop: CASTLAPGGNQPQHF. The CDR3 DNA reads as TGTGCCAGTACCCTAGCCCCCGGTGGCAATCAGCCCCAGCATTTT.

The chain has TRBV5-1 and TRBJ1-1; TRBD1 matches 8 bases. The CDR3 covers 16 residues. Germline V lookup: CDR1 SGHRS, CDR2 YFSETQ. V shed 3 bases, J shed 1 base, and the junction held 8 bases outside the gene matches. The CDR3 nucleotides read TGCGCCAGCAGCTATGGCAGGGGGCAGGGGAACACTGAAGCTTTCTTT. Its protein product is CASSYGRGQGNTEAFF.

This chain connects TRBV6-5 to TRBJ1-3, with a possible D match to TRBD1 (6 bases). V was clipped by 4 bases and J by 1 base, with 11 bases between them. Per germline, CDR1 MNHEY and CDR2 SVGAGI. The CDR3 is made up of 15 amino acids. The CDR3 DNA is TGTGCCAGCAGTTTCTTACAGGGATCTGGAAACACCATATATTTT. Amino acid sequence: CASSFLQGSGNTIYF.

The chain links TRBV6-6 to TRBJ1-5, with a possible D match to TRBD1 (5 bases). This CDR3 comprises 13 residues. Germline V CDR1 and CDR2: MNHNY, SVGAGI (reference sequence). Trimming pared 8 bases from V and 6 bases from J, leaving 14 bases between. CDR3 sequence reads: CASAQGVGQPQHF. The CDR3 nucleotides read TGTGCCAGCGCACAAGGGGTGGGTCAGCCCCAGCATTTT.

This chain joins TRBV2 and TRBJ1-1; D call uncertain. The CDR3 totals 17 residues. Trimming shortened V by 6 bases and J by 3 bases, and 23 bases separated the two germline ends. CDR1 is SNHLY, CDR2 FYNNEI, per germline. This chain's CDR3 is CASSGGGWKDGDTEAFF. Written as DNA, the CDR3 is TGTGCCAGCAGCGGAGGAGGTTGGAAGGACGGAGACACTGAAGCTTTCTTT.

This clone was seen only a few times. This chain uses TRBV7-9 with TRBJ1-1; TRBD1 might be the D (6 bases). CDR1 and CDR2 (germline): SEHNR, FQNEAQ (reference sequence). Deletions cut 6 bases from V and 10 bases from J, with 12 bases between. This CDR3 is 11 amino acids long. CDR3 DNA: TGTGCCAGCAGTCCAGGGGCCGGAGCTTTCTTT. Translation: CASSPGAGAFF.

The CDR3 DNA reads TGCGCCAGCAGCCAAGGGTGGGGGGTTAACCAGTTCTTC. Translation: CASSQGWGVNQFF. The chain combines TRBV4-3 with TRBJ2-1; tentatively, D is TRBD2 (6 bases). Germline V gene sequence: CDR1 LGHNA, CDR2 YSLEER. CDR3 length equals 13 residues. V was clipped by 1 base and J by 13 bases, with 14 bases between them.

This clone was seen a single time. V usage is TRBV18 and J usage is TRBJ2-5; 8 bases match TRBD1. Germline V gene data show CDR1 as KGHSH and CDR2 as LQKENI. J gave up 1 base and V 2 bases, and 0 bases lay outside the gene matches. CDR3 length: 14 amino acids. CDR3 amino acids: CASSPGTGQETQYF. Here the CDR3 DNA reads TGTGCCAGCTCACCAGGGACAGGCCAAGAGACCCAGTACTTC.

This chain links TRBV7-8 with TRBJ2-5, with D perhaps matching TRBD1 (5 bases). Germline values: CDR1 SGHVS, CDR2 FQNEAQ. The CDR3 covers 13 residues. The ends were cut back, 5 bases at V and 2 bases at J, with 9 bases in the middle. DNA for the CDR3: TGTGCCAGCAGCCGTGACAGACAAGAGACCCAGTACTTC. As protein: CASSRDRQETQYF.

CDR3 nucleotides: TGTGCCAGCTCCTGGACTAGCGACAATGAGCAGTTCTTC. The encoded protein is CASSWTSDNEQFF. The rearrangement joins TRBV9 to TRBJ2-1; 9 positions match TRBD2. The CDR3 has 13 residues. V lost 7 bases to trimming and J lost 5 bases; unmatched junction nucleotides: 4. CDR1 is SGDLS and CDR2 is YYNGEE in the germline V gene.

This chain joins TRBV5-4 and TRBJ1-2, with 7 bases that match TRBD1. Per the germline V gene, CDR1 is SGHNT and CDR2 is YYREEE (reference sequence). The V gene end was trimmed by 4 bases and the J gene end by 2 bases; junction bases not matched to a gene: 5. The CDR3 has 14 residues. CDR3 DNA sequence: TGTGCCAGCAGCCACCGGACAGGAAACTATGGCTACACCTTC. It codes for CASSHRTGNYGYTF.

The chain employs TRBV28 and TRBJ1-2; 8 nucleotides line up with TRBD1. The V segment lost 6 bases and the J segment 4 bases; nucleotides outside the gene matches: 13. This CDR3 has 16 amino acids. CDR1 and CDR2 (germline): MDHEN, SYDVKM. The CDR3 bases are TGTGCCAGCAGACCACAGGGGGTGGGGGGAGGCTATGGCTACACCTTC. Its protein is CASRPQGVGGGYGYTF.

The J gene is TRBJ2-5, the V gene TRBV10-3; tentatively, D is TRBD2 (5 bases). Germline CDR1 is ENHRY and CDR2 is SYGVKD. This CDR3 is 14 amino acids long. The V and J ends lost 2 bases and 5 bases respectively, with 12 bases between them. Here the CDR3 DNA reads TGTGCCATCAGTGAGCGGCTAGCCGGGGAGACCCAGTACTTC. It codes for CAISERLAGETQYF.

In its sample, this clone was seen once. The CDR3 is CASSVQETQYF. The CDR3 DNA follows: TGTGCCAGCAGCGTCCAAGAGACCCAGTACTTC. The chain employs TRBV7-6 and TRBJ2-5; the D is unclear. The germline V and J ends were trimmed by 5 bases and 1 base, with 2 bases remaining between them. The germline V gene encodes CDR1 SGHVS and CDR2 FNYEAQ. This CDR3 contains 11 residues.

The sample holds a few counts of this clone. The chain has TRBV5-1 and TRBJ1-3, with a tentative D call TRBD1 (6 bases). Germline CDR1 SGHRS, CDR2 YFSETQ. Trimming stripped 8 bases from V and 2 bases from J, with 14 bases between. The length of the CDR3 is 14 residues. The CDR3 protein is CASKTGVAGNTIYF. CDR3 bases: TGCGCCAGTAAGACAGGAGTCGCTGGAAACACCATATATTTT.

The V and J genes are TRBV5-6 and TRBJ1-2; perhaps TRBD1 as D (5 bases). The V end lost 4 bases, the J end lost 0 bases, and 16 bases lay between the germline ends. The CDR3 consists of 16 residues. Germline CDR1 and CDR2: SGHDT and YYEEEE. The CDR3 DNA reads as TGTGCCAGCAGCCTTCGGGGGGTCGGGGCTAACTATGGCTACACCTTC. Translation gives CASSLRGVGANYGYTF.

In its sample, this clone was seen a few times. The V gene is TRBV7-9, the J gene TRBJ2-1; weak D call: TRBD2 (6 bases). The V end lost 3 bases, the J end lost 5 bases, and 8 bases lay between the germline ends. CDR1 is SEHNR and CDR2 is FQNEAQ in the germline V gene (reference sequence). The CDR3 covers 13 residues. CDR3 region: CASSFGGNNEQFF. CDR3 in DNA: TGTGCCAGCAGCTTCGGAGGGAACAATGAGCAGTTCTTC.